These 3 T cell receptor beta chains came from one sample sequenced in a study of coeliac disease. Data came from immunoSEQ multiplex PCR; TCRdb stores just in-frame clones and leaves some out. The repertoire holds 3,500 to 4,000 clones, with approximately 68% as singletons. Their antigens remain unidentified. Study results and limitations: In active celiac disease, intraepithelial and lamina propria TRB and TRG repertoires were less clonal than controls.

Sequenced sample: intraepithelial lymphocytes from the gut. The receptors derive from an older woman with active celiac disease.

By sample share, this clone is large. V usage is TRBV11-2 and J usage is TRBJ2-7; D perhaps matches TRBD2 (6 bases). Germline CDR1 is SGHAT and CDR2 is FQNNGV. V was cut by 9 bases and J by 5 bases, with 14 bases left in between. The CDR3 length is 12 residues. The CDR3 bases are TGTGCCAGTCGATTTGGCGGGAACGAGCAGTACTTC. It is translated as CASRFGGNEQYF.

J is TRBJ1-1 and V is TRBV28, with D possibly matching TRBD1 (6 bases). V was cut by 7 bases and J by 1 base, with 13 bases left in between. This CDR3 spans 14 amino acids. CDR1 is MDHEN, CDR2 SYDVKM, per germline. This CDR3 reads CASTLRTANTEAFF. As DNA, the CDR3 is TGTGCCAGCACCCTACGGACAGCGAACACTGAAGCTTTCTTT. The full variable domain, with the rest looked up from reference TRBV28 and TRBJ1-1, is DVKVTQSSRYLVKRTGEKVFLECVQDMDHENMFWYRQDPGLGLRLIYFSYDVKMKEKGDIPEGYSVSREKKERFSLILESASTNQTSMYLCASTLRTANTEAFFGQGTRLTVV.

The genes are TRBV19 and TRBJ2-7; a possible D gene is TRBD2 (5 bases). The V end was cut by 3 bases, the J end by 3 bases, with 9 bases between. Germline V lookup: CDR1 LNHDA, CDR2 SQIVND (reference sequence). This CDR3 spans 13 amino acids. CDR3 amino acids: CASSIDGNYEQYF. In DNA, the CDR3 is TGTGCCAGTAGTATTGACGGGAACTACGAGCAGTACTTC.